This TCR beta chain originates from a study of graft-versus-host responses after intestinal transplantation. The method was immunoSEQ multiplex PCR; TCRdb's version includes in-frame clones alone and lacks a portion of them. Altogether 65,000 to 90,000 clones are present, just under 95% being singletons, with the ten largest covering around 0.38%. As for this clone: Antigen specificity is unknown.

There are 12 residues in the CDR3. Germline lookup yields CDR1 SGDLS and CDR2 YYNGEE. Trimming removed 3 bases at V and 4 bases at J, with 4 bases between. Sequences were derived from unstimulated CD8+ T cells sorted from spleen or lymph node cells, sampled before transplant. This chain connects TRBV9 to TRBJ2-2; D unclear. The receptor was derived from a human donor who was the organ donor for an intestinal transplant. In DNA, the CDR3 is TGTGCCAGCAGCGCAGGCACCGGGGAGCTGTTTTTT. Protein product: CASSAGTGELFF.